This is a list of T cell receptor beta chains from one sample in a study of control samples from healthy donors and cancer patients. Profiling relied on immunoSEQ multiplex PCR, and the TCRdb table lists in-frame clones only, not all of them. Among 55,000 to 90,000 clones listed, approximately 80% were seen once. Source material: blood. The receptors originated from a man aged 50-59 years in good health. Both conserved end residues are part of each CDR3. The size of a clone is reported for some rows only, either as once, few or many, or as a class for expanded clones.

V	J	size	CDR3
TRBV5-4	TRBJ1-3	.	CASSLVSSRNTIYF
TRBV7-9	TRBJ2-7	.	CASSQWTGGRSYEQYF
TRBV6-1	TRBJ1-1	.	CASSLTTSMNTEAFF
TRBV29-1	TRBJ1-4	many	CSVTGGTNEKLFF
TRBV5-6	TRBJ2-1	few	CASSRGQQTYNEQFF
TRBV29-1	TRBJ2-7	.	CSVLRDRGPYEQYF
TRBV13	TRBJ2-7	.	CASRAGVYSYEQYF
TRBV10-3	TRBJ2-7	.	CAIRPGTSGYEQYF
TRBV4-1	TRBJ2-3	few	CASSFERGRTDTQYF
TRBV10-1	TRBJ2-5	.	CASSDRTGGLQAETQYF
TRBV14	TRBJ1-2	.	CASSQDRIGNGYTF
TRBV4-3	TRBJ1-2	.	CASRRAQGAEWGYTF
TRBV23-1	TRBJ2-7	.	CASSFTFPHEQYF
TRBV5-1	TRBJ2-7	.	CASSSRTGNTYEQYF
TRBV6-6	TRBJ1-1	.	CASMGSYTEAFF
TRBV2	TRBJ2-5	.	CASSGRTGGLETQYF
TRBV19	TRBJ2-2	.	CASSINPSGGYTGELFF
TRBV6-2/TRBV6-3	TRBJ2-5	.	CASSYGGEQETQYF